A single T cell receptor beta chain is shown here with its context. Its antigen remains unknown. This sample is drawn from a study of T-cell memory formation after mild COVID-19. On the study more broadly: TCR clusters were mostly donor specific. Study conclusions and caveats: CD4+ contracting clones were mainly CM and EM; CD8+ ones, EMRA. Several responding clones turned up in pre-infection memory, indicating that cross-reactive memory may have taken part.

Employing constant-segment primers, 5'RACE generated TCR alpha and TCR beta cDNA libraries bearing sample barcodes and UMIs. Each CDR3 protein is one row after TCRdb ran MiXCR on the 5' RACE reads. The sample includes 470,000 or so distinct CDR3 sequences, about 20% seen only once; the top ten take 8.4%. The CDR3 extends over 17 amino acids. Trimming left V 4 bases short and J 6 bases short, with 25 bases between. Germline-derived CDR1 and CDR2 are SGHNT and YYREEE (reference sequence). The receptor comes from an adult woman who had mild COVID-19 (a few samples of this study predate the infection). Cell type and time point are not known. Sequenced: PBMCs or a T cell subset sorted from them (not recorded which). The J gene is TRBJ2-5, the V gene TRBV5-4, with D maybe TRBD2 (6 bases). The CDR3 DNA reads as TGTGCCAGCAGCCCCGAAGGAAGCAAAGCGGGCCTAAAGACCCAGTACTTC. It translates to CASSPEGSKAGLKTQYF.